This entry lists 30 T cell receptor beta chains sequenced from one sample in a study of T-cell memory formation after mild COVID-19. TCRdb called the 5' RACE reads again in MiXCR, with one record for every CDR3 protein. The sample holds about 110,000 distinct CDR3 sequences; under 15% are singletons and the top ten take around 30%. The sequencing sample was made of PBMCs or a T cell subset sorted from them (not recorded which). These receptors came from an adult woman who had mild COVID-19 (a few samples of this study predate the infection). Cell type and time point are not known.

By share, this clonotype counts as medium-sized. The CDR3 DNA reads TGTGCCAGCAGCGGTGACCCGGGCTATGGCTACACCTTC. It translates to CASSGDPGYGYTF. The chain carries TRBV9 and TRBJ1-2, with D unresolved. V was trimmed by 3 bases and J by 4 bases, leaving 10 bases between them. CDR1 SGDLS and CDR2 YYNGEE come from the germline V gene. The length of the CDR3 is 13 residues.

The chain carries TRBV19 and TRBJ2-1, with D possibly matching TRBD2 (5 bases). The CDR3 is made up of 13 amino acids. CDR1 is LNHDA, CDR2 SQIVND, per germline (reference sequence). V was trimmed by 0 bases and J by 10 bases, leaving 10 bases between them. CDR3 region: CASSIELEREQFF. CDR3 in DNA: TGTGCCAGTAGTATAGAGCTGGAGCGGGAGCAGTTCTTC. Drawing the rest from reference TRBV19 and TRBJ2-1, the complete variable domain is DGGITQSPKYLFRKEGQNVTLSCEQNLNHDAMYWYRQDPGQGLRLIYYSQIVNDFQKGDIAEGYSVSREKKESFPLTVTSAQKNPTAFYLCASSIELEREQFFGPGTRLTVL.

This sequence joins TRBV27 and TRBJ1-3, with D possibly being TRBD1 (6 bases). Germline CDR1 is MNHEY and CDR2 is SMNVEV (reference sequence). The V end lost 6 bases, the J end lost 2 bases, and 11 bases lay between the germline ends. The CDR3 sequence is 14 residues long. The CDR3 nucleotides read TGTGCCAGCAGAACAGGGATGGCTGGAAACACCATATATTTT. Translated: CASRTGMAGNTIYF.

This clonotype occurred many times. The V call is TRBV9, the J call TRBJ2-1; a possible D gene is TRBD1 (6 bases). Trimming took 4 bases from V and 7 from J, leaving 12 bases between them. In germline, CDR1 is SGDLS, CDR2 YYNGEE. This CDR3 comprises 13 residues. This chain's CDR3 is CASSPTGDNEQFF. In nucleotides, the CDR3 is TGTGCCAGCAGCCCGACAGGCGATAATGAGCAGTTCTTC.

This chain uses TRBV7-3 with TRBJ2-3, with D perhaps TRBD1 (5 bases). This CDR3 is built from 14 residues. Trimming took off 5 bases at V and 4 bases at J, with 13 bases between the two ends. Germline V CDR1 and CDR2: SGHTA, FQGTGA. The CDR3 protein is CASSVQGGADTQYF. CDR3 sequence (DNA): TGTGCCAGCAGCGTCCAGGGTGGGGCAGATACGCAGTATTTT.

J is TRBJ1-5 and V is TRBV9, with TRBD1 matching 7 bases. J was trimmed by 5 bases and V by 4 bases; bases with no gene match: 6. Germline V lookup: CDR1 SGDLS, CDR2 YYNGEE. This CDR3 is 14 amino acids long. Written as DNA, the CDR3 is TGTGCCAGCAGCCCAGGGGGAGGTTATCAGCCCCAGCATTTT. It is translated as CASSPGGGYQPQHF.

CDR3 DNA: TGTGCCAGCAGCTTACCGGACAGGGGATCCTCCTACGAGCAGTACTTC. It translates to CASSLPDRGSSYEQYF. The chain couples TRBV11-1 to TRBJ2-7; the match to TRBD1 covers 9 bases. Germline V gene data show CDR1 as SGHAT and CDR2 as FQDESV (reference sequence). The J segment lost 0 bases and the V segment lost 2 bases, leaving 5 bases of the junction unmatched. The CDR3 runs to 16 residues.

This clonotype was seen a handful of times. The rearrangement links TRBV7-3 to TRBJ2-3; D possibly corresponds to TRBD1 (7 bases). The germline V and J ends were trimmed by 5 bases and 5 bases, with 17 bases remaining between them. CDR3 size: 15 residues. CDR1 is SGHTA, CDR2 FQGTGA, per germline. CDR3 nucleotides: TGTGCCAGCAGCCCCGATGGAGGGGGCGGAGATACGCAGTATTTT. Its protein product is CASSPDGGGGDTQYF.

This clonotype was observed a few times. The chain is built from TRBV27 and TRBJ2-3; D call uncertain. This CDR3 has 13 residues. V was cut by 4 bases and J by 4 bases, with 9 bases left in between. Germline V gene sequence: CDR1 MNHEY, CDR2 SMNVEV (reference sequence). CDR3 nucleotides: TGTGCCAGCAGTTCCACTTTCGCAGATACGCAGTATTTT. As protein: CASSSTFADTQYF.

This clonotype was counted a single time. This sequence joins TRBV2 and TRBJ2-7; 11 bases map to TRBD2. The V segment lost 8 bases and the J segment 2 bases; nucleotides outside the gene matches: 8. This CDR3 contains 15 residues. The germline V gene has CDR1 SNHLY and CDR2 FYNNEI. DNA for the CDR3: TGTGCCAGCCGGGAAGGGACTAGCGGAACCTACGAGCAGTACTTC. Protein: CASREGTSGTYEQYF.

There are a few counts of this clonotype. The J gene is TRBJ2-3, the V gene TRBV7-9; 10 bases match TRBD2. The CDR3 runs to 17 residues. The J segment lost 1 base and the V segment lost 3 bases, leaving 7 bases of the junction unmatched. Germline V gives CDR1 SEHNR, CDR2 FQNEAQ (reference sequence). The CDR3 DNA reads as TGTGCCAGCAGCTTCCCCCTAGCGGGAGTCGGCACAGATACGCAGTATTTT. This sequence encodes CASSFPLAGVGTDTQYF.

The V and J genes are TRBV7-9 and TRBJ2-1; 11 nucleotides line up with TRBD1. Germline V gives CDR1 SEHNR, CDR2 FQNEAQ (reference sequence). Trimming cost V 5 bases and J 9 bases; bases outside gene matches: 9. The CDR3 length is 15 residues. CDR3 residues: CASSPPDRGLIEQFF. In DNA form, the CDR3 reads TGTGCCAGCAGCCCGCCGGACAGGGGGCTTATTGAGCAGTTCTTC.

This clonotype was counted between two and nine times. The chain couples TRBV30 to TRBJ1-5; no definite D call. Germline V gene lookup returns CDR1 GTSNPN and CDR2 SVGIG (reference sequence). There are 14 residues in the CDR3. Trimming took off 2 bases at V and 4 bases at J, with 12 bases between the two ends. Written as DNA, the CDR3 is TGTGCCTGGAGTCCGAAACTGGGGAATCAGCCCCAGCATTTT. Its translation: CAWSPKLGNQPQHF.

DNA for the CDR3: TGTGCCAGCAGAAAGCGGGACTCCTACGAGCAGTACTTC. This codes for CASRKRDSYEQYF. The chain is built from TRBV3-1 and TRBJ2-7; TRBD2 matches at 7 bases. The CDR3 extends over 13 amino acids. J was trimmed by 0 bases and V by 6 bases; bases with no gene match: 2. Per germline, CDR1 LGHDT and CDR2 YNNKEL (reference sequence).

This clonotype was recorded a few times. V and J are TRBV20-1 and TRBJ2-1; TRBD2 matches at 7 bases. From germline, CDR1 is DFQATT and CDR2 SNEGSKA (reference sequence). The CDR3 is 13 residues long. After removal of 6 bases from V and 8 bases from J, the junction contained 10 bases not matched to a gene. CDR3 DNA: TGCAGTGCCATAGCAGGGCGGGAGTATGAGCAGTTCTTC. Its protein is CSAIAGREYEQFF.

The chain combines TRBV3-1 with TRBJ2-5; a weak D match, TRBD2 (6 bases). The V and J ends lost 4 bases and 0 bases respectively, with 18 bases between them. This CDR3 has 17 residues. Germline V lookup: CDR1 LGHDT, CDR2 YNNKEL (reference sequence). The CDR3 loop is CASSPPGIAEDQETQYF. DNA for the CDR3: TGTGCCAGCAGCCCCCCGGGGATAGCGGAAGACCAAGAGACCCAGTACTTC.

Only a few counts were recorded for this clonotype. This sequence joins TRBV19 and TRBJ1-1, with D possibly being TRBD1 (6 bases). The CDR3 consists of 15 residues. CDR1 is LNHDA and CDR2 is SQIVND in the germline V gene (reference sequence). Trimming removed 8 bases from V and 2 bases from J, with 18 bases in between. For the CDR3, the DNA is TGTGCCAGTTGTGACAGGATCTCCCTCAACACTGAAGCTTTCTTT. Amino acids: CASCDRISLNTEAFF. Complete variable domain (other parts from reference TRBV19 and TRBJ1-1): DGGITQSPKYLFRKEGQNVTLSCEQNLNHDAMYWYRQDPGQGLRLIYYSQIVNDFQKGDIAEGYSVSREKKESFPLTVTSAQKNPTAFYLCASCDRISLNTEAFFGQGTRLTVV.

V and J are TRBV19 and TRBJ2-4, with 8 bases aligning to TRBD1. CDR1 and CDR2 from the germline V gene are LNHDA and SQIVND (reference sequence). The CDR3 is 12 residues long. The V gene end was trimmed by 7 bases and the J gene end by 9 bases; junction bases not matched to a gene: 5. The CDR3 coding sequence is TGTGCCAGTACCGGGACAGGTGTCATTCAGTACTTC. The encoded protein is CASTGTGVIQYF.

The chain has TRBV7-9 and TRBJ2-1; D is uncertain. The CDR3 totals 12 residues. Trimming removed 0 bases from V and 9 bases from J, with 6 bases in between. Germline CDR1 reads SEHNR; CDR2 reads FQNEAQ (reference sequence). The CDR3 spells CASSLAGSEQFF. CDR3 nucleotide sequence: TGTGCCAGCAGCTTAGCAGGAAGTGAGCAGTTCTTC.

The V gene is TRBV7-9, the J gene TRBJ2-5; 7 nucleotides align to TRBD1. The CDR3 is 14 amino acids. CDR1 is SEHNR, CDR2 FQNEAQ, per germline (reference sequence). The ends lost 5 bases at V and 2 bases at J; junction bases unmatched: 5. The CDR3 is CASSNRDRQETQYF. The CDR3 coding sequence is TGTGCCAGCAGCAACCGGGACAGACAAGAGACCCAGTACTTC. Together with reference TRBV7-9 and TRBJ2-5, the CDR3 gives the full variable domain: DTGVSQNPRHKITKRGQNVTFRCDPISEHNRLYWYRQTLGQGPEFLTYFQNEAQLEKSRLLSDRFSAERPKGSFSTLEIQRTEQGDSAMYLCASSNRDRQETQYFGPGTRLLVL.

CDR3 nucleotides: TGTGCCAGCAGCTTCCCGGGACACGCGAACTATGGCTACACCTTC. It encodes CASSFPGHANYGYTF. The chain recombines TRBV7-9 with TRBJ1-2; TRBD1 might be the D (6 bases). CDR1 and CDR2 from the germline V gene are SEHNR and FQNEAQ (reference sequence). There are 15 residues in the CDR3. V lost 3 bases, J lost 2 bases, and 13 bases lay in between.

This clonotype was counted many times. This CDR3 reads CASSPGQGPDTQYF. In DNA, the CDR3 is TGTGCCAGCAGCCCGGGACAGGGACCAGATACGCAGTATTTT. The chain is built from TRBV7-3 and TRBJ2-3, with 9 bases aligning to TRBD1. J lost 4 bases, V lost 5 bases, and 4 bases had no gene match. This CDR3 has 14 residues. CDR1 is SGHTA and CDR2 is FQGTGA in the germline V gene.

The chain has TRBV4-1 and TRBJ1-1, with D possibly TRBD1 on 5 matching bases. V lost 0 bases and J 2 bases, leaving 10 bases between the germline ends. CDR3 length: 15 residues. Germline V gives CDR1 MGHRA, CDR2 YSYEKL. The DNA for the CDR3 is TGCGCCAGCAGCCAAGATCACACAGGCAACACTGAAGCTTTCTTT. It translates to CASSQDHTGNTEAFF.

V is TRBV5-1 and J is TRBJ1-1; D may be TRBD1 (5 bases). CDR3 size: 14 residues. From germline, CDR1 is SGHRS and CDR2 YFSETQ. V was cut by 4 bases and J by 0 bases, with 10 bases left in between. CDR3 nucleotide sequence: TGCGCCAGCAGCGAAGGACACCTGAACACTGAAGCTTTCTTT. It codes for CASSEGHLNTEAFF.

The rearrangement joins TRBV24-1 to TRBJ1-5, with 10 positions matching TRBD1. The CDR3 contains 16 residues. The germline CDR1 and CDR2 sequences are KGHDR and SFDVKD. V shed 4 bases, J shed 5 bases, and the junction held 7 bases outside the gene matches. CDR3 DNA sequence: TGTGCCACCAGTGAATCAGGACAGGGGGGGGATCAGCCCCAGCATTTT. Its translation: CATSESGQGGDQPQHF.

This clonotype was observed a handful of times. The V gene is TRBV5-1, the J gene TRBJ2-2; tentative D call: TRBD1 (6 bases). V was trimmed by 4 bases and J by 6 bases, leaving 13 bases between them. Germline V gene data show CDR1 as SGHRS and CDR2 as YFSETQ. The CDR3 length is 14 residues. The CDR3 protein is CASSPGQHAGELFF. CDR3 coding DNA: TGCGCCAGCAGCCCCGGACAGCACGCCGGGGAGCTGTTTTTT.

In this sample, this clonotype turned up a few times. This chain joins TRBV29-1 and TRBJ2-1; D unresolved. Germline V lookup: CDR1 SQVTM, CDR2 ANQGSEA. Trimming removed 4 bases from V and 5 bases from J, with 15 bases in between. CDR3 length equals 14 residues. The CDR3, as DNA: TGCAGCGTTGTTAGCTGGAGAGGAGACAATGAGCAGTTCTTC. Protein product: CSVVSWRGDNEQFF.

This clonotype was observed a few times. The V gene is TRBV7-9, the J gene TRBJ2-1; D not certain. Germline lookup yields CDR1 SEHNR and CDR2 FQNEAQ (reference sequence). V was shortened by 5 bases and J by 4 bases, with 6 bases between the two germline ends. The CDR3 length is 12 residues. The CDR3 nucleotides read TGTGCCAGCAGCGAGGTTTACAATGAGCAGTTCTTC. This sequence encodes CASSEVYNEQFF.

The rearrangement joins TRBV7-2 to TRBJ2-1, with 7 bases matching TRBD1. Germline V gene data show CDR1 as SGHTA and CDR2 as FQGNSA. V gave up 1 base and J gave up 11 bases; unmatched junction bases: 14. The length of the CDR3 is 16 residues. CDR3 sequence reads: CASSLGPIRQGKKQFF. The CDR3 DNA reads TGTGCCAGCAGCTTAGGCCCTATTCGACAGGGAAAGAAGCAGTTCTTC.

The V and J genes are TRBV12-3 or TRBV12-4 and TRBJ2-1, with 12 bases that match TRBD2. V was clipped by 4 bases and J by 7 bases; unmatched bases: 8. The CDR3 totals 16 residues. CDR3 loop: CASSSGLAGTRNEQFF. CDR3 coding DNA: TGTGCCAGCAGTTCAGGACTAGCGGGAACGAGGAATGAGCAGTTCTTC.